Shown below are 23 T cell receptor beta chains from a single sample sequenced in a study of beta chain features in type 1 diabetes. Since all of the isolated RNA was reverse transcribed, expressed TCRB transcripts were what got sequenced. Libraries were prepared by immunoSEQ multiplex PCR; TCRdb keeps only in-frame clonotypes and omits some of them. The sample carries some 270,000 clones, roughly an eighth recorded once. Sequenced: naive CD4+ T cells from blood. The receptors were sampled from a woman aged 40 to 49 in good health.

The table lists this clone with a few counts. The V gene is TRBV5-4, the J gene TRBJ1-1; 8 nucleotides align to TRBD1. V lost 0 bases and J lost 1; bases outside the gene matches: 5. The CDR3 spans 16 residues. Per germline, CDR1 SGHNT and CDR2 YYREEE (reference sequence). CDR3 loop: CASSLGAGGRNTEAFF. The DNA of the CDR3 is TGTGCCAGCAGCTTGGGGGCAGGGGGCAGGAACACTGAAGCTTTCTTT. Combining the CDR3 with reference TRBV5-4 and TRBJ1-1 gives the whole variable domain ETGVTQSPTHLIKTRGQQVTLRCSSQSGHNTVSWYQQALGQGPQFIFQYYREEENGRGNFPPRFSGLQFPNYSSELNVNALELDDSALYLCASSLGAGGRNTEAFFGQGTRLTVV.

V is TRBV19 and J is TRBJ2-7; possibly TRBD1 for D (5 bases). This CDR3 contains 15 residues. The germline CDR1 and CDR2 sequences are LNHDA and SQIVND (reference sequence). Between the trimmed V and J ends, which lost 5 bases and 3 bases, there was a span of 17 bases. The CDR3 spells CASSVTDISNYEQYF. CDR3 bases: TGTGCCAGTAGTGTGACGGACATATCGAACTACGAGCAGTACTTC.

The table lists this clone with a few counts. The genes are TRBV18 and TRBJ2-7, with D unclear. V was shortened by 3 bases and J by 3 bases, with 9 bases between the two germline ends. Per the germline V gene, CDR1 is KGHSH and CDR2 is LQKENI. The CDR3 consists of 13 residues. The CDR3 bases are TGTGCCAGCTCACCCGGTTTAGACTACGAGCAGTACTTC. Translated: CASSPGLDYEQYF.

This clone was detected a few times. V and J are TRBV7-2 and TRBJ2-1, with D uncertain. The CDR3 is 15 residues long. V lost 0 bases to trimming and J lost 6 bases, with 12 bases between them. Germline values: CDR1 SGHTA, CDR2 FQGNSA. The chain's CDR3 is CASSLAPLVVNEQFF. The DNA of the CDR3 is TGTGCCAGCAGCTTAGCCCCCCTCGTCGTCAATGAGCAGTTCTTC.

Only a few counts were recorded for this clone. CDR3 sequence: CSVEAGGGVQPNGYTF. The CDR3 region has the DNA TGCAGCGTTGAAGCGGGGGGAGGGGTTCAACCAAATGGCTACACCTTC. The gene calls are TRBV29-1 and TRBJ1-2; D might be TRBD1 (5 bases). Germline loops: CDR1 SQVTM, CDR2 ANQGSEA. The CDR3 covers 16 residues. Trimming cost V 1 base and J 6 bases, with 21 bases left between them.

In its sample, this clone was seen a few times. The chain combines TRBV5-6 with TRBJ2-1; 7 bases map to TRBD2. This CDR3 has 15 residues. Germline assignment: CDR1 SGHDT and CDR2 YYEEEE. With 2 bases clipped from V and 3 bases from J, the junction kept 5 bases outside the gene matches. CDR3 sequence reads: CASSFGLEVYNEQFF. The DNA for the CDR3 is TGTGCCAGCAGCTTTGGACTAGAGGTCTACAATGAGCAGTTCTTC.

J is TRBJ1-1 and V is TRBV5-6; 9 bases agree with TRBD1. Germline V gene data show CDR1 as SGHDT and CDR2 as YYEEEE. This CDR3 has 12 residues. The V and J ends lost 4 bases and 8 bases, in that order; junction bases with no gene match: 3. The CDR3 DNA sequence: TGTGCCAGCAGCCGACAGGGGGGGGAAGCTTTCTTT. Translating gives CASSRQGGEAFF.

In this sample, this clone turned up a few times. This chain connects TRBV6-5 to TRBJ1-6; 8 nucleotides line up with TRBD1. V dropped 5 bases and J dropped 10; count of bases not matched to a gene: 4. CDR1 and CDR2 from the germline V gene are MNHEY and SVGAGI. There are 13 residues in the CDR3. The CDR3 reads CASSGQGQSPLHF. CDR3 DNA: TGTGCCAGCAGTGGACAGGGACAATCACCCCTCCACTTT.

This clone was recorded a few times. The V gene is TRBV2, the J gene TRBJ2-3; the D gene is possibly TRBD1 (5 bases). V shed 0 bases and J shed 9 bases, with 10 bases lying between them. Per germline, CDR1 SNHLY and CDR2 FYNNEI. CDR3 size: 13 residues. Here the CDR3 reads CASSEAQRGTQYF. The CDR3 region has the DNA TGTGCCAGCAGTGAAGCGCAAAGGGGAACGCAGTATTTT.

This clone was observed a few times. The J gene is TRBJ2-5, the V gene TRBV5-1, with TRBD2 matching over 13 bases. Germline loops: CDR1 SGHRS, CDR2 YFSETQ. V dropped 3 bases and J dropped 1; count of bases not matched to a gene: 6. The CDR3 extends over 17 amino acids. CDR3 in amino acids: CASSWGLAGNFQETQYF. The DNA for the CDR3 is TGCGCCAGCAGCTGGGGACTAGCGGGGAACTTCCAAGAGACCCAGTACTTC.

This clone was seen a single time. Other DNA sequences in the same sample also yield this CDR3. V and J are TRBV5-8 and TRBJ2-3; 7 positions match TRBD1. Germline values: CDR1 SGHTS, CDR2 YDEGEE. J lost 6 bases, V lost 0 bases, and 7 bases had no gene match. CDR3 size: 15 residues. The CDR3 is CASSLGQGSPDTQYF. CDR3 nucleotides: TGTGCCAGCAGCTTGGGACAGGGTAGCCCCGATACGCAGTATTTT.

This clone was observed a handful of times. V usage is TRBV9 and J usage is TRBJ1-1; TRBD1 is a possible D gene (6 bases). The CDR3 is 13 residues long. CDR1 and CDR2 from the germline V gene are SGDLS and YYNGEE. The V end lost 4 bases, the J end lost 7 bases, and 14 bases lay between the germline ends. The CDR3 DNA reads TGTGCCAGCAGCACCCGCCCGACAGGTGAAGCTTTCTTT. This gives the protein CASSTRPTGEAFF.

This clone came up a few times. The CDR3 bases are TGTGCCAGCAGTGTACAGGGGGAGGACACTGAAGCTTTCTTT. Translating gives CASSVQGEDTEAFF. The chain couples TRBV2 to TRBJ1-1; 8 bases fit TRBD1. After removal of 4 bases from V and 3 bases from J, the junction contained 4 bases not matched to a gene. Germline CDR1 is SNHLY and CDR2 is FYNNEI. This CDR3 region has 14 residues.

This clone has a handful of counts. The chain recombines TRBV29-1 with TRBJ1-2, with TRBD1 identical over 9 bases. This CDR3 has 14 residues. The germline V gene encodes CDR1 SQVTM and CDR2 ANQGSEA. V was pared by 6 bases and J by 8 bases, with 13 bases of the junction left unmatched. This chain's CDR3 is CSVSSGTGLRGYTF. DNA for the CDR3: TGCAGCGTCTCTTCCGGGACAGGGTTGCGCGGCTACACCTTC.

This clone was seen only a few times. The V and J genes are TRBV5-1 and TRBJ1-1; possible D gene TRBD1, 5 bases. Between the trimmed V and J ends, which lost 5 bases and 5 bases, there was a span of 16 bases. Germline assignment: CDR1 SGHRS and CDR2 YFSETQ. This CDR3 has 14 residues. For the CDR3, the DNA is TGCGCCAGCAGAAACAACTCGGGGGGGACTGAAGCTTTCTTT. It encodes CASRNNSGGTEAFF.

The rearrangement uses TRBV4-2 and TRBJ2-7; a weak D match, TRBD1 (5 bases). V dropped 1 base and J dropped 5 bases, with 12 bases sitting between them. Germline CDR1 reads LGHNA; CDR2 reads YNFKEQ. CDR3 length: 14 amino acids. CDR3 in amino acids: CASSQGDDRDEQYF. In DNA, the CDR3 is TGTGCCAGCAGCCAAGGTGACGACAGAGACGAGCAGTACTTC.

This clone was seen a handful of times. The rearrangement uses TRBV6-5 and TRBJ1-2, with 7 bases identical to TRBD1. V shed 0 bases, J shed 8 bases, and the junction held 9 bases outside the gene matches. CDR1 is MNHEY and CDR2 is SVGAGI in the germline V gene. The CDR3 contains 15 residues. DNA of the CDR3: TGTGCCAGCAGTTACTCGGTTGCACAGGGGTTGGGCTACACCTTC. Its translation: CASSYSVAQGLGYTF.

The J gene is TRBJ2-1, the V gene TRBV19; 8 bases agree with TRBD2. Germline loops: CDR1 LNHDA, CDR2 SQIVND (reference sequence). Trimming at V came to 4 bases and at J to 2 bases, leaving 7 bases not matched to a gene. The CDR3 covers 16 residues. Written as DNA, the CDR3 is TGTGCCAGTAGTACGGGGGGGGGACTAACCTACAATGAGCAGTTCTTC. Its translation: CASSTGGGLTYNEQFF.

This chain's CDR3 is CASWTGNNSPLHF. Written as DNA, the CDR3 is TGTGCCAGCTGGACAGGGAATAATTCACCCCTCCACTTT. The chain links TRBV6-4 to TRBJ1-6; 8 bases are a match to TRBD1. The CDR3 contains 13 residues. Unmatched junction bases numbered 2, after V lost 8 bases and J lost 5 bases. The germline V gene encodes CDR1 MRHNA and CDR2 SNTAGT.

This clone occurred a few times. The chain carries TRBV5-6 and TRBJ2-7, with a weak D call TRBD2 (6 bases). The V gene lost 0 bases and the J gene lost 7 bases, with 11 bases spanning the gap. This CDR3 has 13 residues. Germline V CDR1 and CDR2: SGHDT, YYEEEE. CDR3 amino acids: CASSLGGDREQYF. The CDR3 DNA sequence: TGTGCCAGCAGCTTGGGGGGGGACCGGGAGCAGTACTTC.

This clone was found a few times. V and J are TRBV6-5 and TRBJ2-1; 10 bases line up with TRBD2. Looked up from germline, CDR1 is MNHEY and CDR2 is SVGAGI. The CDR3 is made up of 16 amino acids. Trimming removed 0 bases from V and 10 bases from J; junction bases left unmatched: 9. CDR3 DNA sequence: TGTGCCAGCAGTTACTCTGCTAGCGGGGGCCCGCCGGAGCAGTTCTTC. Protein product: CASSYSASGGPPEQFF.

This clone has just a few counts. The CDR3 nucleotides are TGCAGCGTGCCTAGGGGACAGGTGGGGGGAGAGCAGTACTTC. Protein sequence: CSVPRGQVGGEQYF. J is TRBJ2-7 and V is TRBV29-1, with 8 bases matching TRBD1. This CDR3 comprises 14 residues. The germline V gene has CDR1 SQVTM and CDR2 ANQGSEA. The J segment lost 7 bases and the V segment lost 6 bases, leaving 14 bases of the junction unmatched.

This clone was detected a few times. The chain is built from TRBV4-3 and TRBJ1-4; D unresolved. With 0 bases removed from V and 8 bases from J, the gap between germline ends came to 7 bases. CDR1 LGHNA and CDR2 YSLEER come from the germline V gene. The CDR3 consists of 13 residues. CDR3 DNA: TGCGCCAGCAGCCAAGATACGAGCGAAAAACTGTTTTTT. Residues: CASSQDTSEKLFF.